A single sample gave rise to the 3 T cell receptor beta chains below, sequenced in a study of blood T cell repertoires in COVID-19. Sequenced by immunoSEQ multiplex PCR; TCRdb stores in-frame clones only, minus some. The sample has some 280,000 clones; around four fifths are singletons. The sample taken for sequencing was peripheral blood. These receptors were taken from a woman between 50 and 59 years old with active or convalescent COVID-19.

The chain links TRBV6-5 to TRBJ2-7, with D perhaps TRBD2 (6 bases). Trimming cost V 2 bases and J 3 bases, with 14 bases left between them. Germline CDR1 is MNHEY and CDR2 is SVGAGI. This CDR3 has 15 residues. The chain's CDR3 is CASSYPGDSGYEQYF. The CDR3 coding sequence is TGTGCCAGCAGTTACCCGGGGGACTCAGGCTACGAGCAGTACTTC.

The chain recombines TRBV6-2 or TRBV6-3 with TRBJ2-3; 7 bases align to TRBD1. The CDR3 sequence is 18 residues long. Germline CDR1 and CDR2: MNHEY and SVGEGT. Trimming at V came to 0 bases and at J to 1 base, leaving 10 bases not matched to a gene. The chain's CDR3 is CASSYSIRTGARTDTQYF. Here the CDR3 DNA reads TGTGCCAGCAGTTACTCGATCCGAACAGGGGCCCGCACAGATACGCAGTATTTT.

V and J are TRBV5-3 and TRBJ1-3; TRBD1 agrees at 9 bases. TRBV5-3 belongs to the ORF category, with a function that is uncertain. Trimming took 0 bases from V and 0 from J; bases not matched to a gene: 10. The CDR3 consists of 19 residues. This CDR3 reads CARSLGCDRGASSGNTIYF. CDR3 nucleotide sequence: TGTGCCAGAAGCTTGGGATGCGACAGGGGGGCCTCCTCTGGAAACACCATATATTTT.